The text below deals with one T cell receptor beta chain. Per germline, CDR1 MDHEN and CDR2 SYDVKM. V was pared by 6 bases and J by 4 bases, with 9 bases of the junction left unmatched. This CDR3 is 15 amino acids long. The data stem from a study of blood T cell repertoires in COVID-19. Study background: Nucleic acid was either cDNA or gDNA, and it came from T cells, B-cell-depleted T cells, or PBMCs.

In the authors' methods: Estimation of nucleated cell counts relied on the amplification of reference gene primers. This table comes from immunoSEQ multiplex PCR, and its TCRdb copy is limited to in-frame clones, with some not included. V and J calls and clone size are those listed in that table; D and trimming were worked out from the DNA. The sample includes 250,000 to 300,000 clones, approximately 88% of them seen just once. The receptor's source is a woman in her 30s who had recovered from COVID-19. The V and J genes are TRBV28 and TRBJ1-3, with 7 nucleotides matching TRBD1. The sequenced material came from peripheral blood. The CDR3 region has the DNA TGTGCCAGCAGCCCCCAAACAGGGGACGGAAACACCATATATTTT. It yields the protein CASSPQTGDGNTIYF.